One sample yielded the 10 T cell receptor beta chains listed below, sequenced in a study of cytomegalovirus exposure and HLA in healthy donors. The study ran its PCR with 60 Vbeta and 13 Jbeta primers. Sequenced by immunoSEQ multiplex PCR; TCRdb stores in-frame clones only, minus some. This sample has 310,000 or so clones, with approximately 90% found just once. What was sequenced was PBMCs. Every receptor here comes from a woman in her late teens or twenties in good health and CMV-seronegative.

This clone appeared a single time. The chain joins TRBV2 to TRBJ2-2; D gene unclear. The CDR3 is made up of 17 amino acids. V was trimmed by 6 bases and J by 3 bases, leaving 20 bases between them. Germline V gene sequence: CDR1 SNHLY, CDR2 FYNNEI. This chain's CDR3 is CASSHFYSSPHTGELFF. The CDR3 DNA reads TGTGCCAGCAGCCACTTTTACAGTTCCCCGCACACCGGGGAGCTGTTTTTT.

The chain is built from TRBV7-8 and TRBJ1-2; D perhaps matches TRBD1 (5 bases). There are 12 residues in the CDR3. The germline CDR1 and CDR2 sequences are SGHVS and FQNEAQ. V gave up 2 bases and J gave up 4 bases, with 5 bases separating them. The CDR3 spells CASSLQGYGYTF. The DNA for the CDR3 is TGTGCCAGCAGCTTACAGGGCTATGGCTACACCTTC.

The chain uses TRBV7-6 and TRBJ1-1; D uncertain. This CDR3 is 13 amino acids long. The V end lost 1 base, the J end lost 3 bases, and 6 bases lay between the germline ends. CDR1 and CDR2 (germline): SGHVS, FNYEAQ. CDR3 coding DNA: TGTGCCAGCAGCTTAGAACGGGACACTGAAGCTTTCTTT. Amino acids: CASSLERDTEAFF.

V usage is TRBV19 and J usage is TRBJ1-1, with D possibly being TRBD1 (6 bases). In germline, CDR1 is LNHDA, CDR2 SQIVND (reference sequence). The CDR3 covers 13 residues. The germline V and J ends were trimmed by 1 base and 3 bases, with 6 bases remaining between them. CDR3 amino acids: CASSIAGDTEAFF. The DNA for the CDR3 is TGTGCCAGTAGTATAGCAGGGGACACTGAAGCTTTCTTT.

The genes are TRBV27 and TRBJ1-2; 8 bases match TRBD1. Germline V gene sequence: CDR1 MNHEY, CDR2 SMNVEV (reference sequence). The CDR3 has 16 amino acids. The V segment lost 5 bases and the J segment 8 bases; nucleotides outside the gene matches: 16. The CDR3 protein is CASSPTLGQGSRGYTF. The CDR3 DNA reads TGTGCCAGCAGTCCTACCCTTGGACAGGGAAGTCGCGGCTACACCTTC.

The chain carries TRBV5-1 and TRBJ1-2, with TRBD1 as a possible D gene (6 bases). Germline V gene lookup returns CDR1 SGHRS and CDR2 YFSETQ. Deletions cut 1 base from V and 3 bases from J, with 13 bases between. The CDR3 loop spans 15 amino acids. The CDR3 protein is CASSLLTGLDYGYTF. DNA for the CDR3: TGCGCCAGCAGCTTGCTAACAGGGCTGGACTATGGCTACACCTTC.

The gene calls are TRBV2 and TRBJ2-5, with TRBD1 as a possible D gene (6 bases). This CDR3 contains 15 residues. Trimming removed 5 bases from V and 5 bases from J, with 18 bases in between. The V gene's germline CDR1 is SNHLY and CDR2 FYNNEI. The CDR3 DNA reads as TGTGCCAGCAGTACCAGGGCTTGGGGGCAGGAGACCCAGTACTTC. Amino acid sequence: CASSTRAWGQETQYF.

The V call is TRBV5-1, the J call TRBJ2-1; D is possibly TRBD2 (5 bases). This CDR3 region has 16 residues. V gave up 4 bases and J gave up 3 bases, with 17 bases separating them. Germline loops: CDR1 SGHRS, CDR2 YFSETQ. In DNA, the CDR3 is TGCGCCAGCAGCCTGGTTGGAGCGGAGTTCTACAATGAGCAGTTCTTC. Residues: CASSLVGAEFYNEQFF.

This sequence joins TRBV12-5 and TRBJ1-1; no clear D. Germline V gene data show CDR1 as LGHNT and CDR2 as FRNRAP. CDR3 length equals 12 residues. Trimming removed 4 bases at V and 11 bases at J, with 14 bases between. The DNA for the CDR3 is TGTGCTAGTGGTTCCCTCACGGTGCGGGCTTTCTTT. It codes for CASGSLTVRAFF.

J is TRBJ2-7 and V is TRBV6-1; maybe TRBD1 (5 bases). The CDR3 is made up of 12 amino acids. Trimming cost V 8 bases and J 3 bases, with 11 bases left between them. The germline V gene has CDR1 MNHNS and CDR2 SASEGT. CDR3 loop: CASRSQGYEQYF. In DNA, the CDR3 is TGTGCCAGCCGATCGCAGGGCTACGAGCAGTACTTC.